Reported below is one T cell receptor (beta chain). This clone was seen a handful of times. Its target antigen remains unknown. Base qualities were left out, and no much larger clone turns up one base away. Trimming at the junction amounts to 6 bases on V and 4 bases on J, and the germline ends lie 19 bases apart. The CDR3 spans 15 residues, from the cysteine through the phenylalanine. The sequence is cut down to CDR3 DNA, 45 bases in frame from base 1. The germline V gene encodes CDR1 SNHLY and CDR2 FYNNEI. The data are from a study of CD8 T cell repertoires and HIV-1 epitope variants (dated by TCRdb to 2020 to 2022). Some background on the complete study: In separate culture wells, T cells were stimulated with each of twenty-five peptides that represented autologous and known Gag and Nef epitope variants. The control conditions were a CMV, EBV and flu peptide pool, the Ebola AY9 epitope as a negative control, and a well with no peptide. Tested epitopes included three Gag epitope families and Nef HW9 and YT9. Using the EasySep Human T Cell Enrichment Kit, T cells were enriched and then co-cultured with an equal number of autologous T cell-negative cells acting as antigen-presenting cells. The cultures were grown for ten to eleven days in IMDM with gentamicin, and half of the media was changed on days 3 and 7 with IL-2, IL-7 and IL-15 added. An aliquot of 1M T cells was saved as an uncultured baseline condition, separate from the approximately 80 T cell cultures. A total of some 84 T cell cultures were run, with each culture condition done in triplicate except for one peptide, which was done in duplicate. Findings and caveats that apply to the study as a whole: The assay could identify only TCR beta chains and pointed to proliferation in response to antigen, not to T cell function or cytokine profile. Nine antigen-specific TCR beta clonotypes were identified, of which about 6 appeared to be cross-reactive for autologous or known escape epitope variants. Roughly 5 clonotypes recognized the Nef KF9 family and one clonotype recognized the HW9 family, while no responses were seen to the TAALDMSHF plasma variant.

The EasySep Human CD8+ T Cell Enrichment Kit was used on day 10 to isolate CD8+ T cells from every culture. Sequencing of TCR beta CDR3 regions was performed at survey depth on the immunoSEQ platform. The QIAamp DNA micro kit was used to extract genomic DNA from every cultured and uncultured CD8+ T cell population. Processing in the source paper ran as follows. Any sample with under 5,000 productive reads was excluded, and this exclusion removed about 6.5% of the roughly 75 cultures stimulated with HIV peptides. A MANAFEST web app trimmed sequences to CDR3 and removed nonproductive sequences, CDR3s under 5 amino acids, and those not starting C or ending F/W. Antigen-specific clonotypes had to expand in at least 2 of 3 replicates versus no-peptide control at FDR 0.01, only within one epitope family. Specific clonotypes also needed at least fivefold higher frequency than in wells stimulated with peptides from other epitope families. Drawn from immuneACCESS, this table holds only the in-frame rearrangements with V and J called that TCRdb kept. Clones are partly lost; checked studies trace under half to an unresolved V gene and leave the rest unexplained. V and J calls and clone size follow that table, whereas D and trimming were derived from the DNA. Recorded for this sample are fewer than 6,000 clones; approximately 70% of them occurred a single time. The leading ten clones occupy around 38% of the sample.

The sequenced sample was cultured CD8+ T cells derived from PBMCs. The clonotype was recovered from a male donor with HIV. The V and J segments used are TRBV2 and TRBJ2-7; the D region may be TRBD1 or TRBD2, each matching 6 bases equally. The DNA sequence is as follows: TGTGCCAGCAGGGGGGGTAGGACAGACAGTTACGAGCAGTACTTC. This sequence encodes CASRGGRTDSYEQYF.